The 28 T cell receptor beta chains below come from one sample, sequenced in a study of read filtering for tumor transcriptome and immune sequencing. Molecular barcoded adaptors covering alpha/delta and beta/gamma chains were used on 400 ng RNA. TCRdb passed the reads through MiXCR, listing each CDR3 protein once. The sample has fewer than 150,000 distinct CDR3 sequences, 10% to 15% seen once. Sequencing input: a population of CD138-negative cells sorted from bone marrow. The receptors shown here come from a donor at least 40 years old with multiple myeloma.

This clonotype was found many times. The chain employs TRBV10-2 and TRBJ2-5; no clear D. CDR1 is WSHSY and CDR2 is SAAADI in the germline V gene. Trimming took 3 bases from V and 0 from J, leaving 11 bases between them. The CDR3 covers 15 residues. The CDR3 reads CASSDPSRNQETQYF. In nucleotides, the CDR3 is TGCGCCAGCAGTGACCCCAGCAGGAACCAAGAGACCCAGTACTTC.

This clonotype was seen ten or more times. This sequence joins TRBV28 and TRBJ2-1; D gene unclear. The V gene's germline CDR1 is MDHEN and CDR2 SYDVKM. The germline V and J ends were trimmed by 6 bases and 7 bases, with 7 bases remaining between them. The CDR3 totals 11 residues. Here the CDR3 reads CASSGWNEQFF. As DNA, the CDR3 is TGTGCCAGCAGCGGATGGAATGAGCAGTTCTTC.

At least ten counts were recorded for this clonotype. The chain joins TRBV11-2 to TRBJ2-1; a possible D gene is TRBD1 (6 bases). Germline loops: CDR1 SGHAT, CDR2 FQNNGV. The CDR3 runs 12 residues. Trimming shortened V by 3 bases and J by 6 bases, and 6 bases separated the two germline ends. For the CDR3, the DNA is TGTGCCAGCAGCTTGGACAGCAATGAGCAGTTCTTC. This gives the protein CASSLDSNEQFF.

This clonotype was detected only a few times. CDR3 nucleotides: TGTGCCAGCAGCCAAGTCCAGGGCGGAGGCAATGAAAAACTGTTTTTT. As protein: CASSQVQGGGNEKLFF. The chain couples TRBV3-1 to TRBJ1-4; TRBD1 is a possible D gene (5 bases). Germline CDR1 and CDR2: LGHDT and YNNKEL (reference sequence). CDR3 size: 16 residues. Trimming removed 1 base from V and 5 bases from J, with 14 bases in between. The full variable domain, its missing parts supplied by reference TRBV3-1 and TRBJ1-4, is DTAVSQTPKYLVTQMGNDKSIKCEQNLGHDTMYWYKQDSKKFLKIMFSYNNKELIINETVPNRFSPKSPDKAHLNLHINSLELGDSAVYFCASSQVQGGGNEKLFFGSGTQLSVL.

This clonotype was seen at least ten times. The chain joins TRBV5-1 to TRBJ2-1; tentatively, D is TRBD1 (6 bases). Germline V CDR1 and CDR2: SGHRS, YFSETQ. Between the trimmed V and J ends, which lost 0 bases and 3 bases, there was a span of 7 bases. There are 14 residues in the CDR3. This CDR3 reads CASSLDRDYNEQFF. The CDR3 bases are TGCGCCAGCAGCTTGGACAGGGACTACAATGAGCAGTTCTTC. Full variable domain (rest looked up from reference TRBV5-1 and TRBJ2-1): KAGVTQTPRYLIKTRGQQVTLSCSPISGHRSVSWYQQTPGQGLQFLFEYFSETQRNKGNFPGRFSGRQFSNSRSEMNVSTLELGDSALYLCASSLDRDYNEQFFGPGTRLTVL.

DNA for the CDR3: TGTGCCAGTAGTACGTTCGGAGACCAAGAGACCCAGTACTTC. It yields the protein CASSTFGDQETQYF. V usage is TRBV19 and J usage is TRBJ2-5, with unresolved D. The CDR3 consists of 14 residues. Germline-derived CDR1 and CDR2 are LNHDA and SQIVND (reference sequence). The V gene lost 4 bases and the J gene lost 0 bases, with 9 bases spanning the gap.

In this sample, this clonotype turned up many times. This chain links TRBV20-1 with TRBJ2-2, with D perhaps being TRBD1 or TRBD2 (5 bases each). From germline, CDR1 is DFQATT and CDR2 SNEGSKA (reference sequence). Trimming stripped 3 bases from V and 6 bases from J, with 8 bases between. The length of the CDR3 is 12 residues. The CDR3 is CSASSGPGELFF. The CDR3 DNA follows: TGCAGTGCTAGTTCGGGGCCCGGGGAGCTGTTTTTT.

Comment on this clonotype: This could be a read error, since a much larger clone is one nucleotide away. The chain carries TRBV5-1 and TRBJ2-1; tentatively, D is TRBD2 (5 bases). This CDR3 is built from 15 residues. The V and J ends lost 7 bases and 7 bases respectively, with 21 bases between them. Germline V gives CDR1 SGHRS, CDR2 YFSETQ. The CDR3 is CASGQLARPSNEQFF. In DNA form, the CDR3 reads TGCGCCAGCGGCCAGCTAGCAAGACCTAGTAATGAGCAGTTCTTC.

This clonotype has a count of ten or more. Germline is not matched at one junction end, which may reflect a read error. The V gene is TRBV27, the J gene TRBJ2-7, with 7 bases matching TRBD2. CDR1 and CDR2 (germline): MNHEY, SMNVEV (reference sequence). The CDR3 covers 13 residues. The CDR3 protein is CASTPGGTYEQYF. In nucleotides, the CDR3 is TGTGCCAGCACCCCCGGGGGGACCTATGAGCAGTACTTC.

Remarks on this clonotype: A much bigger clone sits one base away, suggesting this may be a read error. The rearrangement links TRBV13 to TRBJ2-2, with D possibly TRBD1 on 6 matching bases. The V gene's germline CDR1 is PRHDT and CDR2 FYEKMQ (reference sequence). This CDR3 spans 15 amino acids. Trimming left V 4 bases short and J 0 bases short, with 9 bases between. The CDR3 sequence: CASSSWTANTGELFF. The CDR3 nucleotides read TGTGCCAGCAGCTCCTGGACAGCGAACACCGGGGAGCTGTTTTTT.

The chain joins TRBV3-1 to TRBJ2-5, with a possible D match to TRBD1 (6 bases). CDR3 length: 13 amino acids. Germline-derived CDR1 and CDR2 are LGHDT and YNNKEL (reference sequence). V was clipped by 6 bases and J by 4 bases, with 12 bases between them. CDR3 coding DNA: TGTGCCAGCAGAAACAGGGTCTCAGAGACCCAGTACTTC. It codes for CASRNRVSETQYF.

This clonotype was observed at least ten times. The rearrangement uses TRBV29-1 and TRBJ2-7, with 7 bases fitting TRBD1. The V and J ends lost 2 bases and 2 bases, in that order; junction bases with no gene match: 3. This CDR3 is 13 amino acids long. Per germline, CDR1 SQVTM and CDR2 ANQGSEA. The CDR3 reads CSVERQGTYEQYF. The DNA for the CDR3 is TGCAGCGTTGAAAGACAGGGAACCTACGAGCAGTACTTC.

Regarding this clonotype: The junction does not match germline at one end; this may be a read error. The V and J genes are TRBV5-1 and TRBJ2-3, with D uncertain. Looked up from germline, CDR1 is SGHRS and CDR2 is YFSETQ. The CDR3 contains 15 residues. The CDR3 protein is CASGLVPTSTDTQYF. In DNA, the CDR3 is TGCGCCAGCGGCTTGGTGCCCACTAGCACAGATACGCAGTATTTT.

The gene calls are TRBV5-1 and TRBJ2-6; 7 bases are a match to TRBD2. CDR3 length equals 18 residues. Germline V gives CDR1 SGHRS, CDR2 YFSETQ. V lost 0 bases to trimming and J lost 0 bases; unmatched junction nucleotides: 6. CDR3 nucleotide sequence: TGCGCCAGCAGCTTGGATCGCGGGGGAAACTCTGGGGCCAACGTCCTGACTTTC. Translated, it gives CASSLDRGGNSGANVLTF.

This clonotype was seen many times. The chain links TRBV14 to TRBJ2-1; D uncertain. Germline lookup yields CDR1 SGHDN and CDR2 FVKESK. Trimming removed 1 base at V and 14 bases at J, with 9 bases between. CDR3 size: 11 residues. The CDR3 region is CASSQATRKFF. CDR3 nucleotides: TGTGCCAGCAGCCAAGCTACCAGGAAGTTCTTC.

This clonotype was counted ten times or more. The gene calls are TRBV7-2 and TRBJ2-6; D unclear. V lost 8 bases and J lost 0, with 8 bases in between. From germline, CDR1 is SGHTA and CDR2 FQGNSA. This CDR3 has 14 residues. The CDR3 DNA sequence: TGTGCCAGCGCGGCATTCTCTGGGGCCAACGTCCTGACTTTC. Residues: CASAAFSGANVLTF.

Many counts were recorded for this clonotype. J is TRBJ2-1 and V is TRBV12-3 or TRBV12-4; 10 bases are shared with TRBD2. This CDR3 comprises 18 residues. V trimming: 1 base; J trimming: 2 bases; junction bases outside the gene matches: 8. The CDR3 is CASSLVTSGSNPYNEQFF. DNA for the CDR3: TGTGCCAGCAGTTTAGTGACTAGCGGGTCCAACCCCTACAATGAGCAGTTCTTC.

There are many counts of this clonotype. The rearrangement uses TRBV2 and TRBJ1-2; 9 nucleotides line up with TRBD1. Germline loops: CDR1 SNHLY, CDR2 FYNNEI. CDR3 length equals 14 residues. V shed 6 bases and J 2 bases; nucleotides not matched to a gene: 4. The CDR3 DNA reads TGTGCCAGCAGCGTGGGACAGGGAAACTATGGCTACACCTTC. It encodes CASSVGQGNYGYTF. Full variable domain (rest looked up from reference TRBV2 and TRBJ1-2): EPEVTQTPSHQVTQMGQEVILRCVPISNHLYFYWYRQILGQKVEFLVSFYNNEISEKSEIFDDQFSVERPDGSNFTLKIRSTKLEDSAMYFCASSVGQGNYGYTFGSGTRLTVV.

This clonotype appeared a few times. Relative to the germline gene, one junction end is altered; a read error may explain this. The chain recombines TRBV2 with TRBJ2-1, with 11 nucleotides matching TRBD2. The CDR3 covers 14 residues. Germline assignment: CDR1 SNHLY and CDR2 FYNNEI. CDR3 region: CAGSTSGGYNEQFF. The CDR3 coding sequence is TGTGCCGGCAGTACTAGCGGGGGCTACAATGAGCAGTTCTTC.

This clonotype was counted many times. The J gene is TRBJ2-5, the V gene TRBV7-3; 7 bases map to TRBD1. This CDR3 spans 14 amino acids. Germline CDR1 and CDR2: SGHTA and FQGTGA. V trimming: 6 bases; J trimming: 2 bases; junction bases outside the gene matches: 6. This CDR3 reads CASSLQGWQETQYF. The CDR3 nucleotides read TGTGCCAGCAGTTTACAGGGGTGGCAAGAGACCCAGTACTTC.

This clonotype showed up many times. The gene calls are TRBV18 and TRBJ2-5, with D perhaps matching TRBD1 (5 bases). V was shortened by 5 bases and J by 2 bases, with 6 bases between the two germline ends. From germline, CDR1 is KGHSH and CDR2 LQKENI. This CDR3 has 12 amino acids. This CDR3 is CASSRQQETQYF. The DNA of the CDR3 is TGTGCCAGCTCAAGACAGCAAGAGACCCAGTACTTC. Supplemented by reference TRBV18 and TRBJ2-5, the full variable domain reads NAGVMQNPRHLVRRRGQEARLRCSPMKGHSHVYWYRQLPEEGLKFMVYLQKENIIDESGMPKERFSAEFPKEGPSILRIQQVVRGDSAAYFCASSRQQETQYFGPGTRLLVL.

This clonotype was recorded at least ten times. The chain carries TRBV29-1 and TRBJ2-1, with 7 bases that match TRBD1. Germline CDR1 and CDR2: SQVTM and ANQGSEA. This CDR3 is 14 amino acids long. V dropped 3 bases and J dropped 2; count of bases not matched to a gene: 4. The CDR3 DNA follows: TGCAGCGTTGACAAAGACAGGGCCTACAATGAGCAGTTCTTC. Protein: CSVDKDRAYNEQFF.

In regard to this clonotype: This may arise from a read error, as a much more abundant clone is one base away. A read error is likely, as this CDR3 ends without the conserved phenylalanine or tryptophan. The chain carries TRBV7-2 and TRBJ2-1; 8 bases agree with TRBD1. Unmatched junction bases numbered 3, after V lost 5 bases and J lost 6 bases. CDR1 is SGHTA and CDR2 is FQGNSA in the germline V gene. The CDR3 has 13 amino acids. The CDR3 region is CASSRGQVNEQFS. CDR3 nucleotide sequence: TGTGCCAGCAGCCGGGGACAGGTCAATGAGCAGTTCTCC.

The sample holds many counts of this clonotype. The gene calls are TRBV5-1 and TRBJ2-3; 10 nucleotides line up with TRBD1. Unmatched junction bases numbered 4, after V lost 0 bases and J lost 3 bases. This CDR3 is 16 amino acids long. Germline CDR1 is SGHRS and CDR2 is YFSETQ. CDR3 region: CASSLVGTGETDTQYF. The CDR3 DNA reads TGCGCCAGCAGCTTGGTGGGGACAGGGGAAACAGATACGCAGTATTTT.

This clonotype was seen many times. The chain combines TRBV29-1 with TRBJ2-5; D might be TRBD1 (5 bases). V was pared by 2 bases and J by 6 bases, with 13 bases between. Germline CDR1 reads SQVTM; CDR2 reads ANQGSEA. The CDR3 totals 13 residues. The CDR3 nucleotides are TGCAGCGTTGAACCCCAGGGTGGAAAGACCCAGTACTTC. Its protein product is CSVEPQGGKTQYF. The complete variable domain, with remaining parts taken from reference TRBV29-1 and TRBJ2-5, reads SAVISQKPSRDICQRGTSLTIQCQVDSQVTMMFWYRQQPGQSLTLIATANQGSEATYESGFVIDKFPISRPNLTFSTLTVSNMSPEDSSIYLCSVEPQGGKTQYFGPGTRLLVL.

The V call is TRBV2, the J call TRBJ2-1, with TRBD1 matching 7 bases. This CDR3 has 15 residues. The germline V gene has CDR1 SNHLY and CDR2 FYNNEI. V was clipped by 7 bases and J by 2 bases; unmatched bases: 8. This chain's CDR3 is CASKTGQSPYNEQFF. CDR3 DNA: TGTGCCAGCAAAACGGGACAGAGCCCCTACAATGAGCAGTTCTTC.

Comments on this clonotype: A much more abundant neighbour one base away suggests this may be a read error. The V call is TRBV29-1, the J call TRBJ2-3; D perhaps matches TRBD1 (5 bases). Germline loops: CDR1 SQVTM, CDR2 ANQGSEA. This CDR3 region has 14 residues. The CDR3 loop reads CSVELLGVADSQYF. CDR3 in DNA: TGCAGCGTTGAACTGCTAGGGGTGGCAGATTCGCAGTATTTT.

The table lists this clonotype with many counts. The chain has TRBV27 and TRBJ2-1, with 8 bases that match TRBD2. There are 14 residues in the CDR3. Germline V gene sequence: CDR1 MNHEY, CDR2 SMNVEV (reference sequence). Unmatched junction bases numbered 10, after V lost 6 bases and J lost 9 bases. The DNA of the CDR3 is TGTGCCAGCAGAAAGAGCGGGGGTGTCAGTGAGCAGTTCTTC. Translating gives CASRKSGGVSEQFF.